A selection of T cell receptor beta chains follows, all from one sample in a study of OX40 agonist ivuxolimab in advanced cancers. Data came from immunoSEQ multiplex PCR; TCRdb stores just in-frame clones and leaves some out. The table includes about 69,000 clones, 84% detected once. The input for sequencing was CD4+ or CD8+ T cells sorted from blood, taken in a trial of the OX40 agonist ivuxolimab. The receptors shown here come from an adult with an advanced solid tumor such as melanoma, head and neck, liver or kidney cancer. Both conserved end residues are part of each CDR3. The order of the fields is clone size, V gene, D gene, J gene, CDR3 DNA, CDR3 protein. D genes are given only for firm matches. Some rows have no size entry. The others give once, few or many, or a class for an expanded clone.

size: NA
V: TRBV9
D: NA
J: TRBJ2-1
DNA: TGTGCCAGCAGCTATTTCCCTCAGGGCGGTGAGCAGTTCTTC
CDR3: CASSYFPQGGEQFF

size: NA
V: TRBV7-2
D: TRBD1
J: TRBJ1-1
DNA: TGTGCCAGCAGCCAGCAGGGGGCGAGGAACACTGAAGCTTTCTTT
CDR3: CASSQQGARNTEAFF

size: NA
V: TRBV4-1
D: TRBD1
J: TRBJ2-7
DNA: TGCGCCAGCAGTTACGGGACAGGGTCCTCCTACGAGCAGTACTTC
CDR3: CASSYGTGSSYEQYF

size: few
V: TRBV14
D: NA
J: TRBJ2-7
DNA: TGTGCCAGCAGCCAAGCCGGTGGGCGGGTGGCCTACGAGCAGTACTTC
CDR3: CASSQAGGRVAYEQYF

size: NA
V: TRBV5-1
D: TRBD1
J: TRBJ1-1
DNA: TGCGCCAGCAGCTGGGACAGGCGCGGAACTGAAGCTTTCTTT
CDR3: CASSWDRRGTEAFF

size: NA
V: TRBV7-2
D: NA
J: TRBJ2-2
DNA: TGTGCCAGCAGCTTAGGTTTGCAGACTTTCACCGGGGAGCTGTTTTTT
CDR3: CASSLGLQTFTGELFF

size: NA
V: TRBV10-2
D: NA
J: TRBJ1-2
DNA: TGCGCCAGCAGTGGGAGCGACTATGGCTACACCTTC
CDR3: CASSGSDYGYTF

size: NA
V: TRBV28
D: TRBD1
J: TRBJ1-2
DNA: TGTGCCAGCAGAGTTGGACAGGACTATGGCTACACCTTC
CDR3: CASRVGQDYGYTF

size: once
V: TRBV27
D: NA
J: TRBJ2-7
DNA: TGTGCCAGCAGTTCCCCAGGGGCTTTACCTAGCGAGCAGTACTTC
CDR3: CASSSPGALPSEQYF

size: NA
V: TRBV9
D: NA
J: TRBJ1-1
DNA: TGTGCCAGCAGCCCCCGCGGGGGTTGGACTGAAGCTTTCTTT
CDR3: CASSPRGGWTEAFF

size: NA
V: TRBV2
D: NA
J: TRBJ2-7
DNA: TGTGCCAGCAGGGAGAACAGGGAGCCCACCTACGAGCAGTACTTC
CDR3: CASRENREPTYEQYF

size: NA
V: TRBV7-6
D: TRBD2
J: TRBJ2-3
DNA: TGTGCCAGCAGCTGGGGACTAGCGGAAGAGGGAGATACGCAGTATTTT
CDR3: CASSWGLAEEGDTQYF

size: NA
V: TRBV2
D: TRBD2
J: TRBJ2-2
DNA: TGTGCCAGCACCGCTACTCGGACTAGCGGGAAAACCGGGGAGCTGTTTTTT
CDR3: CASTATRTSGKTGELFF

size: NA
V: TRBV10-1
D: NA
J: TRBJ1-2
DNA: TGCGCCAGCATCTTTGTGGGGGGTAGGATCTATGGCTACACCTTC
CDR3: CASIFVGGRIYGYTF

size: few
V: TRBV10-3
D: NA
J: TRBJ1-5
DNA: TGTGCCATCAGTGGGGGGGACACCCAGCATTTT
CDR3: CAISGGDTQHF

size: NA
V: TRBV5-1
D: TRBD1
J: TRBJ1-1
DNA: TGCGCCAGCAGCTTTGACAGGGTGAACACTGAAGCTTTCTTT
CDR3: CASSFDRVNTEAFF

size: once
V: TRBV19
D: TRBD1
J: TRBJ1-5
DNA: TGTGCCAGTACCACGACAGGGTGGGGGACCTATAGCAATCAGCCCCAGCATTTT
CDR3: CASTTTGWGTYSNQPQHF

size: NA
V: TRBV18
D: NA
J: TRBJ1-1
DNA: TGTGCCAGCTCCGGGACGCCGGGTGGAGACACTGAAGCTTTCTTT
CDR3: CASSGTPGGDTEAFF

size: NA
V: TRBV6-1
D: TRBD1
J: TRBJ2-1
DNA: TGTGCCAGCAGCAAAACCGGGACAGGGGATGAGCAGTTCTTC
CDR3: CASSKTGTGDEQFF

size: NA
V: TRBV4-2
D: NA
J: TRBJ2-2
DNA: TGTGCCAGCAGCCAAGATTACACCGGGGAGCTGTTTTTT
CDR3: CASSQDYTGELFF

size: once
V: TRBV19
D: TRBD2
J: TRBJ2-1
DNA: TGTGCCAGTTCAACCGGGACTAGCGTATACAATGAGCAGTTCTTC
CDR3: CASSTGTSVYNEQFF

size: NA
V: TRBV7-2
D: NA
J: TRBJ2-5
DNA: TGTGCCAGCAGCTTAGCAGGGAGGGGGGTGGTAGAGACCCAGTACTTC
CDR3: CASSLAGRGVVETQYF

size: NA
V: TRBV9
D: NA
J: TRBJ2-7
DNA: TGTGCCAGCAGCCGGAGGGCCGCCACCTACGAGCAGTACTTC
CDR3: CASSRRAATYEQYF

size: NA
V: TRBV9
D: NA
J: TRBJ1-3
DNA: TGTGCCAGCAGCGTATTTGGGGGAGCTGGAAACACCATATATTTT
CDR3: CASSVFGGAGNTIYF